This entry lists 20 T cell receptor beta chains sequenced from one sample in a study of blood T cell repertoires in COVID-19. Sequencing was performed with immunoSEQ multiplex PCR; in TCRdb, only in-frame clones are kept and a portion is missing. The sample records 210,000 or so clones, around 90% being singletons. Material: peripheral blood. These receptors originate from a man between 18 and 35 years old with active or convalescent COVID-19.

The rearrangement links TRBV5-4 to TRBJ2-1; the match to TRBD2 covers 8 bases. The CDR3 is 14 residues long. V was clipped by 0 bases and J by 5 bases; unmatched bases: 1. Germline V CDR1 and CDR2: SGHNT, YYREEE (reference sequence). The CDR3 spells CASSLAGGHNEQFF. CDR3 sequence (DNA): TGTGCCAGCAGCTTGGCGGGAGGGCACAATGAGCAGTTCTTC.

V and J are TRBV4-1 and TRBJ2-1, with 9 bases aligning to TRBD1. Per the germline V gene, CDR1 is MGHRA and CDR2 is YSYEKL. The V and J ends lost 4 bases and 9 bases, in that order; junction bases with no gene match: 13. The CDR3 runs 16 residues. CDR3 in DNA: TGCGCCAGCAGCCCTAGGGGGGACAGGGAAGCGGGTGAGCAGTTCTTC. This gives the protein CASSPRGDREAGEQFF.

This chain joins TRBV5-1 and TRBJ1-4; unclear D gene. V lost 1 base, J lost 8 bases, and 12 bases lay in between. From germline, CDR1 is SGHRS and CDR2 YFSETQ. CDR3 size: 14 residues. This CDR3 reads CASSLNQAGEKLFF. In DNA form, the CDR3 reads TGCGCCAGCAGCTTGAACCAGGCAGGCGAAAAACTGTTTTTT.

This clone was seen just once. This chain connects TRBV9 to TRBJ1-1; 7 nucleotides match TRBD1. Germline V CDR1 and CDR2: SGDLS, YYNGEE. Germline trimming cut 3 bases from V and 0 bases from J; bases unmatched to any gene: 8. The length of the CDR3 is 16 residues. CDR3 sequence: CASSEGTEPMNTEAFF. For the CDR3, the DNA is TGTGCCAGCAGCGAGGGGACAGAGCCCATGAACACTGAAGCTTTCTTT.

The chain combines TRBV19 with TRBJ2-5, with TRBD1 identical over 7 bases. This CDR3 contains 14 residues. V lost 4 bases and J lost 2; bases outside the gene matches: 4. Germline CDR1 is LNHDA and CDR2 is SQIVND (reference sequence). CDR3: CASSKSRGQETQYF. CDR3 in DNA: TGTGCCAGTAGTAAATCCAGGGGGCAAGAGACCCAGTACTTC.

The chain has TRBV19 and TRBJ2-1; 7 bases agree with TRBD1. V shed 4 bases, J shed 9 bases, and the junction held 9 bases outside the gene matches. Per the germline V gene, CDR1 is LNHDA and CDR2 is SQIVND (reference sequence). The CDR3 spans 14 residues. The CDR3: CASSRGQTGGEQFF. DNA of the CDR3: TGTGCCAGTAGTAGGGGACAGACCGGCGGTGAGCAGTTCTTC.

V and J are TRBV5-4 and TRBJ1-3; TRBD1 matches at 7 bases. This CDR3 has 16 amino acids. V was pared by 4 bases and J by 4 bases, with 11 bases of the junction left unmatched. Germline assignment: CDR1 SGHNT and CDR2 YYREEE (reference sequence). The CDR3 bases are TGTGCCAGCAGCCGGTCCCAACAGGGGACAGGAAACACCATATATTTT. Translation gives CASSRSQQGTGNTIYF.

The chain joins TRBV11-2 to TRBJ1-4, with 9 bases fitting TRBD1. Per the germline V gene, CDR1 is SGHAT and CDR2 is FQNNGV. Trimming took 5 bases from V and 8 from J; bases not matched to a gene: 6. CDR3 length: 14 amino acids. The CDR3 here is CASSKDRGLEKLFF. Written as DNA, the CDR3 is TGTGCCAGCAGCAAGGACAGGGGACTAGAAAAACTGTTTTTT. Full variable domain (missing parts from reference TRBV11-2 and TRBJ1-4): EAGVAQSPRYKIIEKRQSVAFWCNPISGHATLYWYQQILGQGPKLLIQFQNNGVVDDSQLPKDRFSAERLKGVDSTLKIQPAKLEDSAVYLCASSKDRGLEKLFFGSGTQLSVL.

On this clone: The sample carries other DNA sequences with the same CDR3. This sequence joins TRBV18 and TRBJ1-6, with 7 bases fitting TRBD1. The CDR3 sequence is 13 residues long. The junction had 0 bases not matched to a gene; V was cut back by 3 bases and J by 7 bases. The V gene's germline CDR1 is KGHSH and CDR2 LQKENI. The CDR3 DNA sequence: TGTGCCAGCTCACCGGGACAGAATTCACCCCTCCACTTT. Translating gives CASSPGQNSPLHF.

The genes are TRBV3-1 (or the pseudogene TRBV3-2) and TRBJ2-7, with 13 bases aligning to TRBD2. The CDR3 sequence is 21 residues long. Losses at the gene ends were 3 bases for V and 2 bases for J; bases not matched to a gene: 19. Germline CDR1 reads LGHDT; CDR2 reads YNNKEL (reference sequence). The CDR3 DNA follows: TGTGCCAGCAGCCATTTTCCAATATGGACTAGCGGGAGAGGTAAGACCTACGAGCAGTACTTC. Residues: CASSHFPIWTSGRGKTYEQYF.

The chain joins TRBV3-1 (or the pseudogene TRBV3-2) to TRBJ1-4, with D perhaps TRBD1 (5 bases). The CDR3 spans 15 residues. Trimming pared 1 base from V and 8 bases from J, leaving 14 bases between. Germline V CDR1 and CDR2: LGHDT, YNNKEL (reference sequence). CDR3 region: CASSQVGGTREKLFF. The CDR3 DNA sequence: TGTGCCAGCAGCCAAGTGGGGGGGACGAGAGAAAAACTGTTTTTT.

This chain uses TRBV2 with TRBJ1-5, with TRBD1 identical over 9 bases. The trim removed 8 bases at V and 7 bases at J, leaving 6 bases unmatched. Germline V gene data show CDR1 as SNHLY and CDR2 as FYNNEI. CDR3 length equals 13 residues. CDR3 nucleotides: TGTGCCAGCGGGGAGGACAGGGGACAGCCCCAGCATTTT. It is translated as CASGEDRGQPQHF.

The chain combines TRBV2 with TRBJ1-5, with TRBD1 matching over 7 bases. The CDR3 contains 14 residues. The ends lost 8 bases at V and 0 bases at J; junction bases unmatched: 4. Germline V gene lookup returns CDR1 SNHLY and CDR2 FYNNEI. CDR3 sequence (DNA): TGTGCCAGCGGAGGGACAGTTAGCAATCAGCCCCAGCATTTT. Translating it yields CASGGTVSNQPQHF.

The CDR3 DNA reads TGCGCCAGCAGCCAAGAGGCGGGAGTCCCCTACGAGCAGTACTTC. Its translation: CASSQEAGVPYEQYF. This chain links TRBV4-1 with TRBJ2-7, with TRBD2 identical over 7 bases. Germline assignment: CDR1 MGHRA and CDR2 YSYEKL. CDR3 length equals 15 residues. J gave up 2 bases and V 0 bases, and 4 bases lay outside the gene matches.

CDR3 sequence: CASSLQGADTEAFF. In nucleotides, the CDR3 is TGTGCCAGCTCACTTCAGGGGGCGGACACTGAAGCTTTCTTT. The chain combines TRBV18 with TRBJ1-1, with 8 bases lining up with TRBD1. The ends lost 4 bases at V and 3 bases at J; junction bases unmatched: 4. From germline, CDR1 is KGHSH and CDR2 LQKENI. CDR3 size: 14 residues. The full variable domain, with the rest looked up from reference TRBV18 and TRBJ1-1, is NAGVMQNPRHLVRRRGQEARLRCSPMKGHSHVYWYRQLPEEGLKFMVYLQKENIIDESGMPKERFSAEFPKEGPSILRIQQVVRGDSAAYFCASSLQGADTEAFFGQGTRLTVV.

The chain uses TRBV21-1 and TRBJ2-2; no DNA check was done on the table's D call, TRBD2. TRBV21-1 is shown as a pseudogene. This CDR3 is 17 amino acids long. CDR3 in amino acids: CASSNVGGQANTGELFF. The DNA for the CDR3 is TGTGCCAGCAGCAATGTCGGAGGGCAGGCGAACACCGGGGAGCTGTTTTTT.

The chain links TRBV19 to TRBJ2-7; the match to TRBD2 covers 9 bases. Germline values: CDR1 LNHDA, CDR2 SQIVND (reference sequence). Trimming cost V 7 bases and J 0 bases; bases outside gene matches: 7. CDR3 length: 15 residues. CDR3 amino acids: CASTPSGKSSYEQYF. CDR3 coding DNA: TGTGCCAGTACCCCTAGCGGGAAGAGCTCCTACGAGCAGTACTTC.

This clone was seen more than once but under ten times. V and J are TRBV7-9 and TRBJ2-7, with a tentative D call TRBD2 (6 bases). The V gene lost 1 base and the J gene lost 7 bases, with 14 bases spanning the gap. Per germline, CDR1 SEHNR and CDR2 FQNEAQ (reference sequence). The CDR3 totals 14 residues. The CDR3 coding sequence is TGTGCCAGCAGCTTAGGACTAGTATCCCCTGAGCAGTACTTC. It translates to CASSLGLVSPEQYF.

This chain links TRBV27 with TRBJ2-1, with 7 bases fitting TRBD2. V was clipped by 3 bases and J by 4 bases; unmatched bases: 3. Germline V CDR1 and CDR2: MNHEY, SMNVEV (reference sequence). The CDR3 length is 14 residues. CDR3 DNA: TGTGCCAGCAGTTTGGGGGGGGGTTACAATGAGCAGTTCTTC. Residues: CASSLGGGYNEQFF.

The V and J genes are TRBV7-9 and TRBJ2-7; 7 nucleotides line up with TRBD2. V lost 6 bases, J lost 4 bases, and 6 bases stayed unmatched. Germline V lookup: CDR1 SEHNR, CDR2 FQNEAQ (reference sequence). The length of the CDR3 is 13 residues. The CDR3 protein is CASRGGAAYEQYF. The CDR3, as DNA: TGTGCCAGCAGGGGAGGGGCGGCTTACGAGCAGTACTTC. Full variable domain (remainder filled in from reference TRBV7-9 and TRBJ2-7): DTGVSQNPRHKITKRGQNVTFRCDPISEHNRLYWYRQTLGQGPEFLTYFQNEAQLEKSRLLSDRFSAERPKGSFSTLEIQRTEQGDSAMYLCASRGGAAYEQYFGPGTRLTVT.